This T cell receptor beta chain was profiled in a study of regulatory T cells in long-lasting Graves disease. Turning to the study itself: In persistent Graves' disease, antithyroid drugs had been taken for over 5 years and TSH receptor antibodies stayed positive. Study-level points and caveats: Favored gene segments in persistent disease were TRBV28, TRBJ1-2 and TRBJ2-5. A greater number of public clonotypes (over 2,500) was shared by persistent patients than by new patients (over 900).

The authors built TCR beta libraries using iRepertoire HTBI primers and Arm-PCR of CDR3 regions. Using its own MiXCR run on the multiplex PCR reads, TCRdb lists one record per CDR3 protein. Of 400,000 to 500,000 distinct CDR3 sequences listed, roughly 21% are singletons. Specified time point: persistent/refractory GD, antithyroid drugs over 5 years with positive TRAb. The TCR library was made from RNA extracted from PBMCs. EDTA tubes were used for drawing about 9 milliliters of peripheral blood. This clonotype was observed many times. What it recognizes is unknown. One end of the junction is discordant with germline, which a read error may explain. Germline-derived CDR1 and CDR2 are MDHEN and SYDVKM. The CDR3 totals 16 residues.

Here the sequenced sample was peripheral blood mononuclear cells (PBMCs), taken when the disease was refractory, from a patient treated with antithyroid drugs. The TCR originated in a female donor with Graves disease. The chain has TRBV28 and TRBJ2-2; 7 bases are a match to TRBD2. The CDR3 protein is CASRGGKASNTGKLFF. For the CDR3, the DNA is TGTGCCAGCAGGGGAGGGAAGGCCTCGAACACCGGGAAGCTGTTTTTT.